This TCR beta chain was identified during a study of T cells after yellow fever vaccination (dated by TCRdb to the late 2010s). In the study overall: The SMART-Seq v4 Ultra Low Input RNA kit was used to prepare libraries from fractions with low cell numbers. To track T-cell clones before and after primary and booster YFV17D yellow fever vaccination, bulk TCR alpha and beta repertoires were sequenced longitudinally. The cohort comprised two healthy male donors, one aged 18 to 29 and one aged 30 to 40 years. Blood was drawn at multiple timepoints before and after primary and secondary immunization, with bulk PBMC replicates and cell subsets isolated.

The germline V gene encodes CDR1 MDHEN and CDR2 SYDVKM. V has 6 bases trimmed and J has 7 bases trimmed; junction bases matching no gene number 5. Taken from cysteine to phenylalanine, the CDR3 has 12 residues. Only the CDR3 part of the read is kept: 36 bases, read in frame from the first base. TCR cDNA was synthesized by 5'RACE template switching, through which a universal primer site and unique molecular identifiers were introduced. Priming for cDNA synthesis came from both the TCR alpha and TCR beta constant segments. Library amplification used two PCR steps, and the second PCR step added sample barcodes and sequencing adapters. Sequencing of libraries was done on Illumina HiSeq 2500 (2x100 bp) or NovaSeq (2x150 bp). Under the source paper's analysis protocol: Reads were demultiplexed and collapsed into UMI consensus sequences with MIGEC, and V(D)J alignment was performed with MiXCR. Clonotypes responding to the vaccine were identified with edgeR on replicate PBMC samples, with the criteria of FDR below 0.01 and a log2 fold change above 5 up to day 15. Each bulk clonotype received a CD4 or CD8 identity based on whether the sequenced CD4 or CD8 repertoire contained that clonotype at higher abundance. TCRdb took the public reads, trimmed them with fastp at Q25, ran MiXCR for clone calling and kept in-frame beta chains. Here each entry gathers all rows of one CDR3 protein and keeps the most common genes and DNA. It is TCRdb's table, rather than the study itself, that gives the V and J calls and clone size. Within this sample are some 160,000 distinct CDR3 sequences, with less than 9% of them counted one time only. Of the sample, 2.5% falls within the top ten clones.

Points the paper makes about the study in general: The secondary T-cell response was found to be weaker but faster than the primary response, with a peak reached on day 5 rather than on day 15. A small fraction of clonotypes appeared in both the CD4 and CD8 compartments, likely as a result of convergent recombination. Because the study included only two donors, the extent to which the findings can be generalized is limited. Computational filtering was needed because FACS-sorted repertoires could contain abundant contaminating clonotypes from the bulk population. Most clones expanded after primary vaccination were re-detected after the booster (around 96% of CD4 and roughly 85% of CD8), suggesting broad memory maintenance.

This sample's treatment or condition label indicates: live attenuated yellow fever vaccine strain. A standard Ficoll-Paque protocol was used to isolate PBMCs from peripheral blood. CD4 and CD8 T-cell fractions were isolated with Dynabeads CD4 and CD8 positive selection kits. TriZol was used to extract RNA from bulk PBMCs, from CD4 and CD8 fractions, and from dextramer-positive and dextramer-negative fractions. This clonotype occurred many times. Its antigen target is currently unknown. Base qualities are missing; no much larger clone stands one base away. The sequences come from CD4+ T cells sorted from PBMCs, collected 4 to 6 days after the first yellow fever vaccination. The clonotype was recovered from a man younger than 30 who received the YFV17D yellow fever vaccine. This sequence uses TRBV28 and TRBJ1-1, with 7 junctional bases fitting TRBD1. The bases read TGTGCCAGCAGCAAGGACAGGTTTGAAGCTTTCTTT. Translation gives CASSKDRFEAFF. Extended through the reference TRBV28 and TRBJ1-1 proteins, this CDR3 yields the full variable domain: DVKVTQSSRYLVKRTGEKVFLECVQDMDHENMFWYRQDPGLGLRLIYFSYDVKMKEKGDIPEGYSVSREKKERFSLILESASTNQTSMYLCASSKDRFEAFFGQGTRLTVV.